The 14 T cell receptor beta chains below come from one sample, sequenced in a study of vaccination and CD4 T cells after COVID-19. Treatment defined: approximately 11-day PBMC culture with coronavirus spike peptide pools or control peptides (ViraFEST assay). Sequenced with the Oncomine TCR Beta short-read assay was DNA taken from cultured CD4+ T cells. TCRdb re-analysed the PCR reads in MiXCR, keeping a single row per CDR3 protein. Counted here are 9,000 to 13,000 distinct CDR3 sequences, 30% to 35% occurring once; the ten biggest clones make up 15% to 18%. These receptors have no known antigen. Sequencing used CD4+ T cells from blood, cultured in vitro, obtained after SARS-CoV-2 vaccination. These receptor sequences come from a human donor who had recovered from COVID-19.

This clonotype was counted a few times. CDR3 in amino acids: CASRIGSGSNQPQHF. As DNA, the CDR3 is TGTGCCAGCAGAATCGGGTCGGGGAGCAATCAGCCCCAGCATTTT. The chain couples TRBV21-1 to TRBJ1-5. TRBV21-1 is termed a pseudogene. This CDR3 is built from 15 residues.

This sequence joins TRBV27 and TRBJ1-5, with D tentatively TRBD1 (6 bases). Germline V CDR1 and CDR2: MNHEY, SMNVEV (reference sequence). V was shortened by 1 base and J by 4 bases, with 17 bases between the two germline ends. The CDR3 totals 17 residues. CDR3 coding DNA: TGTGCCAGCAGTTTATGGGGGGGGGCTGTAAGTAATCAGCCCCAGCATTTT. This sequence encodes CASSLWGGAVSNQPQHF.

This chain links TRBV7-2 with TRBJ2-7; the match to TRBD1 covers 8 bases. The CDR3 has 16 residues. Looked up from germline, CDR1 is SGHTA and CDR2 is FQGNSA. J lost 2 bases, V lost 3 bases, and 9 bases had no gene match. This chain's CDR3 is CASSFTGTGVTYEQYF. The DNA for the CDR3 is TGTGCCAGCAGCTTTACCGGGACAGGCGTTACCTACGAGCAGTACTTC.

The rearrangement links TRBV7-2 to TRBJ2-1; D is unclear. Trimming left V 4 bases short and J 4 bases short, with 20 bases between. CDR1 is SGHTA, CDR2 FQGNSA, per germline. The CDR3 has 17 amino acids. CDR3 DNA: TGTGCCAGCAGCTCCGTAACTGGATCAGTGCCTTACAATGAGCAGTTCTTC. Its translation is CASSSVTGSVPYNEQFF. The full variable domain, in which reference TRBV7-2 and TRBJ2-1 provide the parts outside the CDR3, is GAGVSQSPSNKVTEKGKDVELRCDPISGHTALYWYRQSLGQGLEFLIYFQGNSAPDKSGLPSDRFSAERTGGSVSTLTIQRTQQEDSAVYLCASSSVTGSVPYNEQFFGPGTRLTVL.

The CDR3 loop is CSAGPLAGGPNTGELFF. In DNA form, the CDR3 reads TGCAGTGCTGGACCACTAGCGGGAGGCCCTAACACCGGGGAGCTGTTTTTT. This chain joins TRBV20-1 and TRBJ2-2; 12 nucleotides match TRBD2. There are 17 residues in the CDR3. Germline V gene data show CDR1 as DFQATT and CDR2 as SNEGSKA (reference sequence). J lost 2 bases, V lost 5 bases, and 9 bases had no gene match.

CDR3 DNA sequence: TGTGCCAGTAGTATAGATAGGAGGCAGGGGAATGAGCAGTTCTTC. It yields the protein CASSIDRRQGNEQFF. The chain links TRBV19 to TRBJ2-1; maybe TRBD1 (6 bases). The CDR3 contains 15 residues. Per the germline V gene, CDR1 is LNHDA and CDR2 is SQIVND (reference sequence). Between the trimmed V and J ends, which lost 0 bases and 7 bases, there was a span of 13 bases.

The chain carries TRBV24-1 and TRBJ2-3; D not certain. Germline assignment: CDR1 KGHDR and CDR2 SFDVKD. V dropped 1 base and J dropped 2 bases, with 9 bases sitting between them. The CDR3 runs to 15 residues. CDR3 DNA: TGTGCCACCAGTGATTTCGGCTTAACCACAGATACGCAGTATTTT. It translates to CATSDFGLTTDTQYF.

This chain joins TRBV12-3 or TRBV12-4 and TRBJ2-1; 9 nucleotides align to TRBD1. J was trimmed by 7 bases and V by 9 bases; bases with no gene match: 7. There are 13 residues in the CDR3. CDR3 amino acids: CASKDRGWNEQFF. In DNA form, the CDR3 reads TGTGCCAGTAAGGACAGGGGATGGAATGAGCAGTTCTTC.

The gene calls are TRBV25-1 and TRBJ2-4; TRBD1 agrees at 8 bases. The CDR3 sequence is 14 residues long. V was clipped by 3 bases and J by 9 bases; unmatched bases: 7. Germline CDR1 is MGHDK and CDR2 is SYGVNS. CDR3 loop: CASSDSRTGTIQYF. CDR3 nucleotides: TGTGCCAGCAGTGATTCCCGGACAGGGACCATTCAGTACTTC.

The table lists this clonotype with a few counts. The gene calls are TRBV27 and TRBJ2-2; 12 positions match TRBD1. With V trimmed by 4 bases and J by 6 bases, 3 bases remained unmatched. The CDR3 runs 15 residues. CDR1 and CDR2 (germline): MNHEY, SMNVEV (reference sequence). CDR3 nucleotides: TGTGCCAGCAGTTGGGACAGGGGGCGGGCCGGGGAGCTGTTTTTT. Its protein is CASSWDRGRAGELFF.

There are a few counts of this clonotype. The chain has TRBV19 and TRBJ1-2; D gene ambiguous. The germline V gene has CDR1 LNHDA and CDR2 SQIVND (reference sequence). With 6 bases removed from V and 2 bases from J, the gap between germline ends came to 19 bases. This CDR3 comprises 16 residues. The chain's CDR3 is CASSHPVQRKNYGYTF. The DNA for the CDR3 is TGTGCCAGTAGCCACCCGGTACAGCGAAAGAACTATGGCTACACCTTC.

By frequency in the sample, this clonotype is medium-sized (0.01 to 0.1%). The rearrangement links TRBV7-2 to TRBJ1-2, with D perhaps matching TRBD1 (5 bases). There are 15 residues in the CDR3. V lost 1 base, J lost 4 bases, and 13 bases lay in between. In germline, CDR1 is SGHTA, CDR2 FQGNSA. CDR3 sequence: CASSLGGTAIYGYTF. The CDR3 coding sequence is TGTGCCAGCAGCTTAGGCGGGACGGCCATCTATGGCTACACCTTC. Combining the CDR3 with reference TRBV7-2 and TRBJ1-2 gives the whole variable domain GAGVSQSPSNKVTEKGKDVELRCDPISGHTALYWYRQSLGQGLEFLIYFQGNSAPDKSGLPSDRFSAERTGGSVSTLTIQRTQQEDSAVYLCASSLGGTAIYGYTFGSGTRLTVV.

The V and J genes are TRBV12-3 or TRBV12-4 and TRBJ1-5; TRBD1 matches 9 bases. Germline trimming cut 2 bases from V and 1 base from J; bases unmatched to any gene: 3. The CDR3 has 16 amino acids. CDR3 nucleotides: TGTGCCAGCAGTTTAATACAGGGGGCCAGCAATCAGCCCCAGCATTTT. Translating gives CASSLIQGASNQPQHF.

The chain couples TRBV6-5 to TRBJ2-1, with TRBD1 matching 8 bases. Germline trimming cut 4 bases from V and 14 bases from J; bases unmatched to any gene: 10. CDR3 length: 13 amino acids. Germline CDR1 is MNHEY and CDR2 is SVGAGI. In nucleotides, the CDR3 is TGTGCCAGCAGTTCGGGTGGACAGGGTCTTAAGTTCTTC. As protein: CASSSGGQGLKFF.